Detailed here is one T cell receptor beta chain. This clone was recorded only once. No cognate antigen has been identified for it. No much larger clonotype is one base removed from it; base qualities were not supplied. The sample belongs to a study of T cell changes during pregnancy in multiple sclerosis (dated by TCRdb to the late 2010s). In the study overall: The study examined how the T cell repertoire changed over the course of pregnancy in women with multiple sclerosis.

Library creation used the immunoSEQ multiplex PCR assay. The source is immuneACCESS, and TCRdb retained only in-frame sequences with V and J called. Part of the clones is not carried over; for the studies checked, unresolved V genes explain less than half of this, and the remainder is unexplained. The sample data list tens of thousands of clones, and around 93% of these were observed just once. Around 1.8% of the sample belongs to the ten largest clones. From its cysteine to its phenylalanine, the CDR3 spans 13 amino acids. Kept here is only the CDR3 DNA, which spans 39 bases and is read in frame from base 1. Reading the germline V gene (reference sequence) gives CDR1 SEHNR and CDR2 FQNEAQ. V is trimmed back by 4 bases and J by 10 bases, and the junction contains 8 bases that no gene match accounts for.

The V and J genes are TRBV7-9 and TRBJ1-1, with 8 central nucleotides matching TRBD1. The source of this sequence is a female donor in good health, enrolled as a control in a pregnancy study. The specimen comprised peripheral blood, sampled in the first trimester of pregnancy. The DNA sequence reads TGTGCCAGCAGCTCCCTGGGGACAGGCGGAGCTTTCTTT. Its translation reads: CASSSLGTGGAFF. Extended through the reference TRBV7-9 and TRBJ1-1 proteins, this CDR3 yields the full variable domain: DTGVSQNPRHKITKRGQNVTFRCDPISEHNRLYWYRQTLGQGPEFLTYFQNEAQLEKSRLLSDRFSAERPKGSFSTLEIQRTEQGDSAMYLCASSSLGTGGAFFGQGTRLTVV.